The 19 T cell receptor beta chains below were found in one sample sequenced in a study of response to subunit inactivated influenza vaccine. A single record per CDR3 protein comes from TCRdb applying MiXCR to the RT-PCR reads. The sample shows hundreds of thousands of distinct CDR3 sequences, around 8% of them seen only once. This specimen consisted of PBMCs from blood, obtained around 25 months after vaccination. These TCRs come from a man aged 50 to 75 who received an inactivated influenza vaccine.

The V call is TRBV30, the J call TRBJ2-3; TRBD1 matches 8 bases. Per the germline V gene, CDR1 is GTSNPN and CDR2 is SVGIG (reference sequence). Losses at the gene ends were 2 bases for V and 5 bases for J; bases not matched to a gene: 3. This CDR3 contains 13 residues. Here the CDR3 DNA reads TGTGCCTGGAGTCAGGGGGCAGGAGATACGCAGTATTTT. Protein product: CAWSQGAGDTQYF.

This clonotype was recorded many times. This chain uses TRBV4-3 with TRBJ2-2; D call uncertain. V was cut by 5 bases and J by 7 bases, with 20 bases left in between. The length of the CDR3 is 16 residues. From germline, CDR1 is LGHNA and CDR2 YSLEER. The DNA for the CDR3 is TGCGCCAGCAGCGAGAACAGTCAGCTAGTAGTCGGGGAGCTGTTTTTT. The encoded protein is CASSENSQLVVGELFF.

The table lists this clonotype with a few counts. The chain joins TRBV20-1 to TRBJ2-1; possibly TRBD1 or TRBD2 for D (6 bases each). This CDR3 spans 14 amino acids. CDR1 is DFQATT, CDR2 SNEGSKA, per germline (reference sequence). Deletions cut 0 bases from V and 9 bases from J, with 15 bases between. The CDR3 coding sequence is TGCAGTGCTAGAGATTTTAGAAAGGGGGGTGAGCAGTTCTTC. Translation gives CSARDFRKGGEQFF.

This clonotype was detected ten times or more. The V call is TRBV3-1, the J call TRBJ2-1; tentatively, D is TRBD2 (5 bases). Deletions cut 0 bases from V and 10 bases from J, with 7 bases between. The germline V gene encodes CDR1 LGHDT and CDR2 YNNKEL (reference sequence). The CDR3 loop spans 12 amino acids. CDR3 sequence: CASSQEGDEQFF. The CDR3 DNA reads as TGTGCCAGCAGCCAAGAGGGAGACGAGCAGTTCTTC.

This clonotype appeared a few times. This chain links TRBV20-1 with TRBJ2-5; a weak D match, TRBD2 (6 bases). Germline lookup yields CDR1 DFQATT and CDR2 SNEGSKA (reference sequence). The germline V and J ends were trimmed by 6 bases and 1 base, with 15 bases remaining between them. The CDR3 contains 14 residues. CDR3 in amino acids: CSAERGLFQETQYF. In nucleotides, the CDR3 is TGCAGTGCAGAACGGGGACTGTTCCAAGAGACCCAGTACTTC.

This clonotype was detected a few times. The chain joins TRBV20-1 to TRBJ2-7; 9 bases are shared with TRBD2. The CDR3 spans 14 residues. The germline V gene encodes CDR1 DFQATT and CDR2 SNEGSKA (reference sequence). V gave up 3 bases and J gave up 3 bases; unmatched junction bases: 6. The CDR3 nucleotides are TGCAGTGCTAGCGGCCTAGCGGGAAACTACGAGCAGTACTTC. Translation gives CSASGLAGNYEQYF.

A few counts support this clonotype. CDR3 sequence (DNA): TGCGCCAGCAGCCAAGAGCGGACAGGGTTTCGGGAGCAGTTCTTC. It translates to CASSQERTGFREQFF. The chain carries TRBV4-3 and TRBJ2-1; 8 bases are shared with TRBD1. V dropped 0 bases and J dropped 10; count of bases not matched to a gene: 8. This CDR3 contains 15 residues. Germline CDR1 reads LGHNA; CDR2 reads YSLEER.

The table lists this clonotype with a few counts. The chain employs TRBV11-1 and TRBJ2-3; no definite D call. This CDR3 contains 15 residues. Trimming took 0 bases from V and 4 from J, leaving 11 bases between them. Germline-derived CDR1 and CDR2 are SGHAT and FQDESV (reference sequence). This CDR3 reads CASSLALAASDTQYF. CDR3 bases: TGTGCCAGCAGCTTAGCGCTGGCAGCCTCAGATACGCAGTATTTT.

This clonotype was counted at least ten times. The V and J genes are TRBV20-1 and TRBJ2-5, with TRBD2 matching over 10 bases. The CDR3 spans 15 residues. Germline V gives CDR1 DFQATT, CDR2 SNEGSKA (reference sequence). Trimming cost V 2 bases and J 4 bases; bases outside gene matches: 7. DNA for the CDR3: TGCAGTGCTAGAAATAGCGGGAGGACCGGAGAGACCCAGTACTTC. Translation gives CSARNSGRTGETQYF.

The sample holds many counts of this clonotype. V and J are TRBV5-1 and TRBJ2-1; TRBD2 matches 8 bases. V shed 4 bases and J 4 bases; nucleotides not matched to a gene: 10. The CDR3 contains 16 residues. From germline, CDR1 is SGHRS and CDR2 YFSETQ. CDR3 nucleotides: TGCGCCAGCAGCGCCCGGCCGGGGGGGATTTACAATGAGCAGTTCTTC. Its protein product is CASSARPGGIYNEQFF.

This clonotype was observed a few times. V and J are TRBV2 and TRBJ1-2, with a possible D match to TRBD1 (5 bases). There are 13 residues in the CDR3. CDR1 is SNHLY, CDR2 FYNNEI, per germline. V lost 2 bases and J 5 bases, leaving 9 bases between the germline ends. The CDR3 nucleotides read TGTGCCAGCAGTGAACAGGGCCAATATGGCTACACCTTC. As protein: CASSEQGQYGYTF.

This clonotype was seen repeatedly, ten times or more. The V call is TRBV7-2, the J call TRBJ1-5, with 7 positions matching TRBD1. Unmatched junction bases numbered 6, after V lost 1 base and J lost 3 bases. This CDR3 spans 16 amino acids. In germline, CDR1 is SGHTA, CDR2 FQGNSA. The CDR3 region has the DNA TGTGCCAGCAGCTTAGTCGAAAGGGGGCTCAATCAGCCCCAGCATTTT. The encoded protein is CASSLVERGLNQPQHF.

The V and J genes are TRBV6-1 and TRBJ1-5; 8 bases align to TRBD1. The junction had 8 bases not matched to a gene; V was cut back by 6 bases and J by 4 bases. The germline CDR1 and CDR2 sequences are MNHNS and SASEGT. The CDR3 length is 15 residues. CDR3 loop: CASRADRAVNQPQHF. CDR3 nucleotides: TGTGCCAGCAGAGCGGACAGGGCGGTGAATCAGCCCCAGCATTTT.

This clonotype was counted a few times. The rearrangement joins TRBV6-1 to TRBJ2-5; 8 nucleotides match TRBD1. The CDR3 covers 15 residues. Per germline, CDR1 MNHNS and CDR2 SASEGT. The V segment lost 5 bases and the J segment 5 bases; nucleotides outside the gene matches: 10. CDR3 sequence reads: CASSQHGQGGETQYF. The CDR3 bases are TGTGCCAGCAGTCAACACGGACAGGGAGGCGAGACCCAGTACTTC.

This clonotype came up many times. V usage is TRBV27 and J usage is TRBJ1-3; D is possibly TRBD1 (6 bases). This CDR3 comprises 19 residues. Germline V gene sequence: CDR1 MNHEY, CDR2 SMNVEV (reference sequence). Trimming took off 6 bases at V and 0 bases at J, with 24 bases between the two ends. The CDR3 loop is CASSSRYLRDRSSGNTIYF. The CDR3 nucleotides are TGTGCCAGCAGCTCTAGGTACCTCCGTGACAGGTCCTCTGGAAACACCATATATTTT.

In DNA form, the CDR3 reads TGCAGTGCTAGACGACAGGGTGTTTCGGTCGAAAACATTCAGTACTTC. Its translation is CSARRQGVSVENIQYF. This chain connects TRBV20-1 to TRBJ2-4, with TRBD1 matching 7 bases. CDR1 and CDR2 from the germline V gene are DFQATT and SNEGSKA (reference sequence). The CDR3 has 16 amino acids. J was trimmed by 5 bases and V by 2 bases; bases with no gene match: 12.

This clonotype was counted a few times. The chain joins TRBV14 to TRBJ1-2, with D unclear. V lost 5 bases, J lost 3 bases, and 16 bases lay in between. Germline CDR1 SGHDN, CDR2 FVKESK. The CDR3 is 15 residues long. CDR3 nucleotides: TGTGCCAGCAGCTCCTTAACCCAATCCCACTATGGCTACACCTTC. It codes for CASSSLTQSHYGYTF.

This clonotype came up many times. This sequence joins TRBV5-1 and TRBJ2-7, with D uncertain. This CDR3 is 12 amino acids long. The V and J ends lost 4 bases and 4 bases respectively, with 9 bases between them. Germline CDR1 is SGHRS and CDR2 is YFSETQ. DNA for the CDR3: TGCGCCAGCAGCCAGCAAAAATACGAGCAGTACTTC. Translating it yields CASSQQKYEQYF. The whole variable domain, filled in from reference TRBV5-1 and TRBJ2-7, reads KAGVTQTPRYLIKTRGQQVTLSCSPISGHRSVSWYQQTPGQGLQFLFEYFSETQRNKGNFPGRFSGRQFSNSRSEMNVSTLELGDSALYLCASSQQKYEQYFGPGTRLTVT.

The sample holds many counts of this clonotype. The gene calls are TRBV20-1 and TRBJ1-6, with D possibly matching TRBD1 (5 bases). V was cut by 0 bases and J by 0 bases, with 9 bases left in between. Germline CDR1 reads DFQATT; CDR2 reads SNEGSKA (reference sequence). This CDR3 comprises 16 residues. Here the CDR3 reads CSAREEGSSYNSPLHF. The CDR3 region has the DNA TGCAGTGCTAGAGAAGAGGGGAGCTCCTATAATTCACCCCTCCACTTT.